This T cell receptor beta chain was sequenced for a study of blood T cells in healthy people across ages. Study results and caveats: TCR beta diversity, measured per million T cells, fell in a roughly linear way with age. Long-lived and aged donors differed, with more naive CD4+ cells and higher diversity in the long-lived.

Only a few counts were recorded for this clonotype. The target antigen is unknown. With a J-beta primer mix and a sample-barcoded 5' primer, a second PCR ran 7 to 11 cycles. One entry per CDR3 protein results from TCRdb running MiXCR on the 5' RACE reads. The sample gives around 1.5 million distinct CDR3 sequences, roughly 60% of which show up once; roughly 7% is in the top ten. V shed 6 bases and J 7 bases; nucleotides not matched to a gene: 7. Germline-derived CDR1 and CDR2 are SEHNR and FQNEAQ (reference sequence). This CDR3 comprises 14 residues. The V call is TRBV7-9, the J call TRBJ2-4, with 9 bases that match TRBD1. The sample taken for sequencing was blood. The sequence was collected from a man younger than 35 in good health. The CDR3 region is CASRSGQGGNIQYF. The CDR3 DNA reads as TGTGCCAGCAGATCGGGACAGGGAGGTAACATTCAGTACTTC.